Listed below are T cell receptor beta chains from one sample, sequenced in a study of blood T cell repertoires in COVID-19. Produced via immunoSEQ multiplex PCR; TCRdb's table is partial and in-frame only. The sample holds around 43,000 clones, about 85% seen once. Sequences were obtained from peripheral blood. These TCRs come from a woman of 80 years or more with acute or convalescent COVID-19. CDR3s include the opening cysteine and the closing phenylalanine or tryptophan. A D gene is named only where the DNA matches it firmly. Clone size is not always given. Where it is, it says once, few, many or a class for expanded clones.

d_call,clone_size,v_call,j_call,cdr3_aa,cdr3_nt
TRBD2,.,TRBV18,TRBJ2-3,CASSPITPGLAGPRATDTQYF,TGTGCCAGCTCACCGATAACACCGGGACTAGCGGGACCTAGGGCCACAGATACGCAGTATTTT
.,.,TRBV27,TRBJ2-2,CASSLSPANTGELFF,TGTGCCAGCAGTTTATCCCCAGCGAACACCGGGGAGCTGTTTTTT
TRBD2,.,TRBV10-3,TRBJ2-1,CATTGTSGTYNEQFF,TGTGCCACCACCGGGACTAGCGGGACCTACAATGAGCAGTTCTTC
.,.,TRBV25-1,TRBJ2-1,CASSGTGLNEQFF,TGTGCCAGCAGTGGAACTGGACTCAATGAGCAGTTCTTC
TRBD1,.,TRBV7-9,TRBJ1-4,CASSRSGTGGEKLFF,TGTGCCAGCAGCAGATCCGGGACAGGGGGTGAAAAACTGTTTTTT
TRBD1,.,TRBV5-1,TRBJ1-2,CASSQTTGQGDGYTF,TGCGCCAGCAGCCAAACCACTGGACAGGGAGATGGCTACACCTTC
.,.,TRBV6-1,TRBJ2-7,CASSVNRGFLSYEQYF,TGTGCCAGCAGTGTGAATAGAGGGTTCCTCTCCTACGAGCAGTACTTC
.,.,TRBV5-1,TRBJ2-7,CASSSQGQQVQYF,TGCGCCAGCAGCTCGCAGGGGCAGCAGGTGCAGTACTTC
.,.,TRBV18,TRBJ2-1,CASSPRQGRDEQFF,TGTGCCAGCTCACCCAGGCAGGGGAGGGATGAGCAGTTCTTC
.,.,TRBV28,TRBJ1-4,CASSTVNEKLFF,TGTGCCAGCAGCACAGTGAATGAAAAACTGTTTTTT
TRBD1,.,TRBV27,TRBJ2-7,CASRQGADEQYF,TGTGCCAGCAGACAGGGGGCAGACGAGCAGTACTTC
.,.,TRBV11-2,TRBJ2-2,CASSLDRNTGELFF,TGTGCCAGCAGCTTAGACAGAAACACCGGGGAGCTGTTTTTT
TRBD2,.,TRBV19,TRBJ2-5,CASGTRQETQYF,TGTGCCAGCGGGACTAGGCAAGAGACCCAGTACTTC
TRBD2,.,TRBV27,TRBJ2-7,CASSLKPRGVSYEQYF,TGTGCCAGCAGTTTAAAGCCTCGGGGGGTCAGCTACGAGCAGTACTTC
TRBD2,.,TRBV7-9,TRBJ2-1,CASSSRTSQDPIYNEQFF,TGTGCCAGCAGCAGCAGGACTAGCCAGGATCCCATATACAATGAGCAGTTCTTC
.,few,TRBV7-9,TRBJ1-1,CASPDDRIQNTEAFF,TGTGCCAGCCCGGATGACAGGATCCAGAACACTGAAGCTTTCTTT
.,.,TRBV5-1,TRBJ2-6,CASSLEASGANVLTF,TGCGCCAGCAGCTTGGAAGCTTCTGGGGCCAACGTCCTGACTTTC
TRBD1,.,TRBV7-2,TRBJ2-7,CASSLASGGGPYEQYF,TGTGCCAGCAGCTTAGCCTCAGGGGGCGGGCCCTACGAGCAGTACTTC
.,.,TRBV28,TRBJ2-7,CASRSAGVEQYF,TGTGCCAGCAGATCCGCCGGGGTCGAGCAGTACTTC
.,.,TRBV18,TRBJ2-2,CASSRSENTGELFF,TGTGCCAGCTCACGATCAGAGAACACCGGGGAGCTGTTTTTT
.,few,TRBV6-5,TRBJ1-5,CASSLYRESNQPQHF,TGTGCCAGCAGCCTTTATCGCGAGAGCAATCAGCCCCAGCATTTT
TRBD1,.,TRBV27,TRBJ2-5,CASSSRQGRLTETQYF,TGTGCCAGCAGTTCCCGACAGGGGCGGTTAACAGAGACCCAGTACTTC
TRBD2,.,TRBV27,TRBJ2-7,CASRIAGDRYEQYF,TGTGCCAGCAGAATAGCGGGAGACCGTTACGAGCAGTACTTC
.,.,TRBV5-1,TRBJ2-3,CASSLEQSTDTQYF,TGCGCCAGCAGCTTGGAACAGTCCACAGATACGCAGTATTTT
.,.,TRBV4-1,TRBJ1-1,CASSSWTGNTEAFF,TGCGCCAGCAGCTCTTGGACTGGGAACACTGAAGCTTTCTTT
TRBD1,.,TRBV3-1/TRBV3-2,TRBJ1-2,CASSWTGTANYGYTF,TGTGCCAGCAGCTGGACCGGGACAGCTAACTATGGCTACACCTTC
.,.,TRBV7-6,TRBJ2-2,CASSVQTGANTGELFF,TGTGCCAGCAGCGTACAGACAGGCGCCAACACCGGGGAGCTGTTTTTT
TRBD1,few,TRBV27,TRBJ1-6,CASSFSGQGNSPLHF,TGTGCCAGCAGTTTTTCGGGACAGGGGAATTCACCCCTCCACTTT
.,.,TRBV30,TRBJ1-2,CAWSFSLRYYTF,TGTGCCTGGAGTTTCTCGCTTCGGTACTACACCTTC
TRBD2,.,TRBV7-9,TRBJ2-5,CASSPGLAGAQETQYF,TGTGCCAGCAGCCCCGGACTAGCGGGAGCTCAAGAGACCCAGTACTTC
TRBD2,.,TRBV30,TRBJ2-1,CAWSHPRGTRFYNEQFF,TGTGCCTGGAGTCACCCGAGGGGGACTAGATTTTACAATGAGCAGTTCTTC
.,.,TRBV1,TRBJ2-5,CTSSQGTDRDQETQYF,TGCACCAGCAGCCAAGGTACGGACAGGGACCAAGAGACCCAGTACTTC
.,.,TRBV7-4,TRBJ1-1,CASSLVGGTTEAFF,TGTGCCAGCAGCTTAGTAGGGGGTACGACTGAAGCTTTCTTT
TRBD2,.,TRBV5-4,TRBJ2-2,CASSPRTSGNTGELFF,TGTGCCAGCAGCCCCCGGACTAGCGGGAACACCGGGGAGCTGTTTTTT
TRBD1,.,TRBV5-4,TRBJ1-3,CASSRDSGNTIYF,TGTGCCAGCAGCCGGGACAGTGGAAACACCATATATTTT
TRBD2,.,TRBV9,TRBJ2-7,CASSVGGGGGPYEQYF,TGTGCCAGCAGCGTAGGCGGGGGAGGAGGGCCCTACGAGCAGTACTTC
.,.,TRBV21-1,TRBJ2-6,CASSKPDRAGANVLTF,TGTGCCAGCAGCAAACCGGACAGGGCTGGGGCCAACGTCCTGACTTTC
TRBD1,.,TRBV10-3,TRBJ1-1,CAASRPGQDTEAFF,TGTGCCGCGAGTCGCCCGGGACAGGACACTGAAGCTTTCTTT
TRBD1,once,TRBV6-2/TRBV6-3,TRBJ1-5,CASSYGAGGSNQPQHF,TGTGCCAGCAGTTACGGGGCAGGGGGCTCGAATCAGCCCCAGCATTTT
TRBD1,.,TRBV9,TRBJ1-4,CASSPSGTGGEKLFF,TGTGCCAGCAGCCCCTCCGGGACAGGTGGTGAAAAACTGTTTTTT
TRBD1,.,TRBV9,TRBJ1-2,CASSKNPGGVDYGYTF,TGTGCCAGCAGTAAAAACCCAGGGGGAGTTGACTATGGCTACACCTTC